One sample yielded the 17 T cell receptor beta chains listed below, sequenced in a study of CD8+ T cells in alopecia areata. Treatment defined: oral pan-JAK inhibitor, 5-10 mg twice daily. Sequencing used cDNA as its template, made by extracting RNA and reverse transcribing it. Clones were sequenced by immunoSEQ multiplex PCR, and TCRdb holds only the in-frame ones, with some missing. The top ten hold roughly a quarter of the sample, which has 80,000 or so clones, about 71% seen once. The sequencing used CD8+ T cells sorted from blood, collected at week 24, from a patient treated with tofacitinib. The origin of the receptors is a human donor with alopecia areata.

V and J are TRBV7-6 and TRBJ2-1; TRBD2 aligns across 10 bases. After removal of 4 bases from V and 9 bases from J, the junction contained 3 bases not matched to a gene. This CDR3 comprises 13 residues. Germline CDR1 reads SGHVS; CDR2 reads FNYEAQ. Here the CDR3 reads CASSWTSGVEQFF. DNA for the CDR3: TGTGCCAGCAGCTGGACTAGCGGTGTTGAGCAGTTCTTC.

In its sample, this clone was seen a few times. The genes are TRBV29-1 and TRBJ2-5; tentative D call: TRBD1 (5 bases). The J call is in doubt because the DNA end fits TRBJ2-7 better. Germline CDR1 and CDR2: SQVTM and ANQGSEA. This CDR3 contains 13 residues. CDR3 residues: CSVVQGEIYEQYF. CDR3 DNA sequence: TGCAGCGTCGTCCAGGGTGAGATCTACGAGCAGTACTTC.

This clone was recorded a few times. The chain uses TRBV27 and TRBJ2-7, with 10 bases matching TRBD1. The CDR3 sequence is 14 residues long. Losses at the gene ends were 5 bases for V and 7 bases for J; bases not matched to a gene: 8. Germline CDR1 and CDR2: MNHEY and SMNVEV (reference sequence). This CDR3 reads CASSPGTGVWEQYF. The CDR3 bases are TGTGCCAGCAGTCCCGGGACAGGGGTTTGGGAGCAGTACTTC.

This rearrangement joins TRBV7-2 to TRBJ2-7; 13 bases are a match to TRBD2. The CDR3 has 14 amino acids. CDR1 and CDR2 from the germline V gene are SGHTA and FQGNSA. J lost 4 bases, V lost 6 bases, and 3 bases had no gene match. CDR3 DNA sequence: TGTGCCAGCAGGGCGGGACTAGCGGGGTACGAGCAGTACTTC. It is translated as CASRAGLAGYEQYF.

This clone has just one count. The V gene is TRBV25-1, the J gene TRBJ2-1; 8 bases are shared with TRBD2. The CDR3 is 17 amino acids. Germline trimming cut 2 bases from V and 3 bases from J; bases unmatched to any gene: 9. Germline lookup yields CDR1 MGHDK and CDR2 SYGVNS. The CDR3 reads CASSEREGKGFYNEQFF. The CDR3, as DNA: TGTGCCAGCAGTGAACGGGAGGGAAAGGGGTTCTACAATGAGCAGTTCTTC.

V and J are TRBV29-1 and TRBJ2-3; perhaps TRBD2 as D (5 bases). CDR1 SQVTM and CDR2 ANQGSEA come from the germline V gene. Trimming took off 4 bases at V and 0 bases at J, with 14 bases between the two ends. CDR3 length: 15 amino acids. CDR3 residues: CSVGLSRTSTDTQYF. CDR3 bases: TGCAGCGTTGGATTATCGAGGACTAGCACAGATACGCAGTATTTT.

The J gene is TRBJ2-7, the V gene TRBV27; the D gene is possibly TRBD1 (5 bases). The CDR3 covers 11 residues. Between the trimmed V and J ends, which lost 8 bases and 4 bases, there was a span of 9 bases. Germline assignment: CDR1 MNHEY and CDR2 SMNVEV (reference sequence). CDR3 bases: TGTGCCAGCGGCCAGGGTTACGAGCAGTACTTC. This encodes CASGQGYEQYF.

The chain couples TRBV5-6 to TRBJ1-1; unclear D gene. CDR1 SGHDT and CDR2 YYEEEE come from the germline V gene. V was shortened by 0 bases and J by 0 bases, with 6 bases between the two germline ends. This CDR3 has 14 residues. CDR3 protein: CASSLATVNTEAFF. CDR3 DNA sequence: TGTGCCAGCAGCTTGGCGACGGTGAACACTGAAGCTTTCTTT.

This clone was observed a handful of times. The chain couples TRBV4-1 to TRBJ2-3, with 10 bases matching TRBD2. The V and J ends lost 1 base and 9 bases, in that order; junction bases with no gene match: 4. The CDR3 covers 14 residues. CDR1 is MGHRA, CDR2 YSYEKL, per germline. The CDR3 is CASSQVLAGETQYF. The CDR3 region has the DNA TGCGCCAGCAGCCAAGTCCTAGCGGGAGAAACGCAGTATTTT.

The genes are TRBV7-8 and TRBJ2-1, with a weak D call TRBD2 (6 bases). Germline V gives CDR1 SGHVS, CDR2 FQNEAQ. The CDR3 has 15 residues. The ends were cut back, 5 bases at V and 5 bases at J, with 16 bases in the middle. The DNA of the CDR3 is TGTGCCAGCAGCCAGTCCTGGCGGGGACACAATGAGCAGTTCTTC. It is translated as CASSQSWRGHNEQFF.

Here the CDR3 DNA reads TGTGCCAGCAGCCCCGGACTAGCGGGGAGCACAGATACGCAGTATTTT. It yields the protein CASSPGLAGSTDTQYF. The J gene is TRBJ2-3, the V gene TRBV5-6; TRBD2 agrees at 12 bases. Germline CDR1 is SGHDT and CDR2 is YYEEEE. J gave up 0 bases and V 4 bases, and 3 bases lay outside the gene matches. The CDR3 consists of 16 residues.

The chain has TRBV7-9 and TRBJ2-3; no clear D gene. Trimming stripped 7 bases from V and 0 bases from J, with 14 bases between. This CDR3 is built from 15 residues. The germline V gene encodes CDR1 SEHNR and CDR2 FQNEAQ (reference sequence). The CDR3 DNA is TGTGCCAGCATAAATAGCCACCCGAGCACAGATACGCAGTATTTT. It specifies CASINSHPSTDTQYF.

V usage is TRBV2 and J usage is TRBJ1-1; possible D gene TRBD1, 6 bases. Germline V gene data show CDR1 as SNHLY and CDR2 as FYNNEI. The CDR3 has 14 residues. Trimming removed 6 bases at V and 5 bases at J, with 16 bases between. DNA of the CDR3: TGTGCCAGCAGCGCTTGGGGGGCGCGAACTGAAGCTTTCTTT. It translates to CASSAWGARTEAFF.

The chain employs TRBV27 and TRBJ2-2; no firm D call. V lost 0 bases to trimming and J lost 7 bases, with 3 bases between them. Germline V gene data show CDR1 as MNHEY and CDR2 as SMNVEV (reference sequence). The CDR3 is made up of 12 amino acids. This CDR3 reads CASSLSHGELFF. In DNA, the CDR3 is TGTGCCAGCAGTTTATCCCACGGGGAGCTGTTTTTT.

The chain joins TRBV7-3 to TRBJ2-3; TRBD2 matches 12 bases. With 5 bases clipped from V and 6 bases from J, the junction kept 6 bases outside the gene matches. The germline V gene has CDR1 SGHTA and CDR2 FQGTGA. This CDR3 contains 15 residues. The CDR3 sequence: CASSRLAGVFDTQYF. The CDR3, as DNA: TGTGCCAGCAGCCGACTAGCGGGAGTGTTCGATACGCAGTATTTT.

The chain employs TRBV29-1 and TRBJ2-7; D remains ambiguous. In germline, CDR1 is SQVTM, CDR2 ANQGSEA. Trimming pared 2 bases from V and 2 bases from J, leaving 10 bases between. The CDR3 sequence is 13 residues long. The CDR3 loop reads CSVETGLTYEQYF. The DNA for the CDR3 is TGCAGCGTTGAAACGGGCCTTACCTACGAGCAGTACTTC.

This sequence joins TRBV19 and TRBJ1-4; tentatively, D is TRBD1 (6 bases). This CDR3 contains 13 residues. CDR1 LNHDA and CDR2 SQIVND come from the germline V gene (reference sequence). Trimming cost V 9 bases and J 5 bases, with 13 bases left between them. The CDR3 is CASQDRTNEKLFF. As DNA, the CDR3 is TGTGCCAGCCAGGACAGAACGAATGAAAAACTGTTTTTT.